This T cell receptor (beta chain) was captured in a study of neoadjuvant anti-PD-1 for oral cavity cancer. Notes on the study in general: Higher pretreatment blood Treg/Th17 ratios correlated with higher pretreatment blood and lower post-treatment tumor TCRbeta clonality. TCR analyses covered only a few patients per response group.

This clone was found once. Its cognate antigen is unknown. V gave up 10 bases and J gave up 4 bases, with 9 bases separating them. Germline V lookup: CDR1 SGHAT, CDR2 FQNNGV. This CDR3 comprises 11 residues. Blood cells were analyzed directly, without culture or expansion. Six replicates per PBMC sample, mostly from 480 ng of genomic DNA. Sequenced by immunoSEQ multiplex PCR; TCRdb stores in-frame clones only, minus some. This table holds about 14,000 clones, roughly two thirds found once. The sample here was PBMCs, taken before nivolumab (anti-PD-1) treatment. This TCR was recovered from a person between 40 and 85 years old with oral cavity squamous cell carcinoma. This chain joins TRBV11-2 and TRBJ2-3; D not certain. In DNA form, the CDR3 reads TGTGCCACCCGGGTCGCAGATACGCAGTATTTT. Translated: CATRVADTQYF. Full variable domain (rest looked up from reference TRBV11-2 and TRBJ2-3): EAGVAQSPRYKIIEKRQSVAFWCNPISGHATLYWYQQILGQGPKLLIQFQNNGVVDDSQLPKDRFSAERLKGVDSTLKIQPAKLEDSAVYLCATRVADTQYFGPGTRLTVL.